One sample yielded the 25 T cell receptor beta chains listed below, sequenced in a study of T cell responses to AZD1222 COVID-19 vaccine. Profiling relied on immunoSEQ multiplex PCR, and the TCRdb table lists in-frame clones only, not all of them. The table includes over 65,000 clones, about 92% detected once. The source material was peripheral blood, sampled on day 0 of MenACWY control vaccination. The source is an adult in good health.

The chain carries TRBV28 and TRBJ2-7; D is uncertain. The germline V gene encodes CDR1 MDHEN and CDR2 SYDVKM. The ends were cut back, 2 bases at V and 2 bases at J, with 10 bases in the middle. CDR3 length: 14 amino acids. CDR3: CASSLGNEAYEQYF. The DNA of the CDR3 is TGTGCCAGCAGTTTAGGGAACGAGGCCTACGAGCAGTACTTC.

The table lists this clone with a few counts. The V call is TRBV27, the J call TRBJ1-2; a possible D gene is TRBD1 (5 bases). Germline-derived CDR1 and CDR2 are MNHEY and SMNVEV (reference sequence). The CDR3 has 15 amino acids. V lost 2 bases and J lost 4, with 14 bases in between. This CDR3 is CASSLIEGPAYGYTF. The CDR3 nucleotides read TGTGCCAGCAGTTTAATTGAGGGACCGGCCTATGGCTACACCTTC.

The chain links TRBV28 to TRBJ1-1; 7 nucleotides match TRBD1. Germline V gives CDR1 MDHEN, CDR2 SYDVKM. Unmatched junction bases numbered 1, after V lost 4 bases and J lost 8 bases. The CDR3 has 11 amino acids. The CDR3 DNA sequence: TGTGCCAGCAGTTGGGACAGCGAAGCTTTCTTT. This sequence encodes CASSWDSEAFF. Based on the CDR3 plus reference TRBV28 and TRBJ1-1, the full variable domain is DVKVTQSSRYLVKRTGEKVFLECVQDMDHENMFWYRQDPGLGLRLIYFSYDVKMKEKGDIPEGYSVSREKKERFSLILESASTNQTSMYLCASSWDSEAFFGQGTRLTVV.

V and J are TRBV10-1 and TRBJ1-1, with TRBD1 identical over 8 bases. The CDR3 has 15 amino acids. V gave up 3 bases and J gave up 9 bases; unmatched junction bases: 12. Germline V lookup: CDR1 WNHNN, CDR2 SYGVQD (reference sequence). CDR3 sequence: CASSDAQGAGLQAFF. Written as DNA, the CDR3 is TGCGCCAGCAGTGACGCCCAGGGGGCAGGATTACAAGCTTTCTTT.

This CDR3 reads CASSKRQGQETQYF. For the CDR3, the DNA is TGCGCCAGCAGTAAGAGACAGGGCCAAGAGACCCAGTACTTC. The chain links TRBV10-2 to TRBJ2-5; the match to TRBD1 covers 7 bases. The CDR3 covers 14 residues. Trimming cost V 5 bases and J 1 base; bases outside gene matches: 4. Germline V gene data show CDR1 as WSHSY and CDR2 as SAAADI.

The rearrangement uses TRBV19 and TRBJ2-2; 9 bases line up with TRBD1. The length of the CDR3 is 14 residues. V lost 7 bases, J lost 8 bases, and 8 bases stayed unmatched. Germline CDR1 reads LNHDA; CDR2 reads SQIVND (reference sequence). CDR3 amino acids: CASTLGQGKGELFF. For the CDR3, the DNA is TGTGCCAGTACCTTAGGACAGGGGAAAGGGGAGCTGTTTTTT.

This chain links TRBV7-3 with TRBJ2-1; D is uncertain. This CDR3 comprises 15 residues. Germline V gives CDR1 SGHTA, CDR2 FQGTGA. The germline V and J ends were trimmed by 1 base and 2 bases, with 9 bases remaining between them. The CDR3 DNA reads as TGTGCCAGCAGCTTAAGTGGAGCCACCTACAATGAGCAGTTCTTC. The encoded protein is CASSLSGATYNEQFF.

The chain is built from TRBV5-4 and TRBJ1-1; 8 bases match TRBD1. CDR3 size: 17 residues. After removal of 0 bases from V and 6 bases from J, the junction contained 13 bases not matched to a gene. Germline values: CDR1 SGHNT, CDR2 YYREEE (reference sequence). The CDR3 DNA follows: TGTGCCAGCAGCTTGGCCGCCCAGGGGGCGCGGGTCGCTGAAGCTTTCTTT. This translates into CASSLAAQGARVAEAFF.

The chain carries TRBV6-2 or TRBV6-3 and TRBJ1-6; D unclear. V was shortened by 6 bases and J by 4 bases, with 10 bases between the two germline ends. The V gene's germline CDR1 is MNHEY and CDR2 SVGEGT. The length of the CDR3 is 14 residues. CDR3 nucleotides: TGTGCCAGCAGCCTCGAGGAGTATAATTCACCCCTCCACTTT. Its translation: CASSLEEYNSPLHF.

This chain joins TRBV29-1 and TRBJ1-1, with D possibly TRBD1 on 6 matching bases. V lost 3 bases to trimming and J lost 1 base, with 18 bases between them. Germline CDR1 and CDR2: SQVTM and ANQGSEA. The CDR3 is 16 amino acids. CDR3 residues: CSVEGASAGANTEAFF. CDR3 DNA sequence: TGCAGCGTTGAGGGCGCGTCGGCAGGGGCGAACACTGAAGCTTTCTTT.

The table lists this clone with a count of one. The chain combines TRBV27 with TRBJ1-1; possible D gene TRBD1, 6 bases. V was trimmed by 4 bases and J by 8 bases, leaving 14 bases between them. This CDR3 is 13 amino acids long. CDR1 is MNHEY and CDR2 is SMNVEV in the germline V gene (reference sequence). The CDR3 loop is CASSYFAGAEAFF. The CDR3 DNA follows: TGTGCCAGCAGTTATTTTGCGGGGGCAGAAGCTTTCTTT.

The chain combines TRBV29-1 with TRBJ1-4; TRBD1 aligns across 7 bases. The CDR3 length is 14 residues. Trimming cost V 0 bases and J 8 bases; bases outside gene matches: 6. Germline lookup yields CDR1 SQVTM and CDR2 ANQGSEA. CDR3 DNA: TGCAGCGTTGAAGAGTCGACGGGACAGGAAAAACTGTTTTTT. Its translation is CSVEESTGQEKLFF.

The chain recombines TRBV19 with TRBJ2-3; 8 bases are shared with TRBD2. CDR1 and CDR2 (germline): LNHDA, SQIVND (reference sequence). The CDR3 sequence is 13 residues long. V dropped 7 bases and J dropped 3; count of bases not matched to a gene: 3. CDR3 residues: CASTGGGTDTQYF. CDR3 DNA sequence: TGTGCCAGTACCGGGGGGGGTACAGATACGCAGTATTTT.

The J gene is TRBJ1-1, the V gene TRBV6-5; D perhaps matches TRBD1 (6 bases). The CDR3 has 15 amino acids. With 8 bases removed from V and 5 bases from J, the gap between germline ends came to 21 bases. Germline V gene sequence: CDR1 MNHEY, CDR2 SVGAGI. CDR3 in DNA: TGTGCCAGCGCCGGATCCGATCGAGGGGGGACTGAAGCTTTCTTT. It specifies CASAGSDRGGTEAFF.

This clone was detected only once. The rearrangement uses TRBV27 and TRBJ2-3; no clear D. There are 13 residues in the CDR3. Trimming removed 8 bases at V and 4 bases at J, with 13 bases between. CDR1 and CDR2 (germline): MNHEY, SMNVEV (reference sequence). For the CDR3, the DNA is TGTGCCAGCCGTATCTTCACCTCAGATACGCAGTATTTT. Translation gives CASRIFTSDTQYF.

The V gene is TRBV9, the J gene TRBJ2-3; D gene uncertain. Germline V lookup: CDR1 SGDLS, CDR2 YYNGEE. V was clipped by 0 bases and J by 3 bases, with 2 bases between them. There are 12 residues in the CDR3. The CDR3 region is CASSVVTDTQYF. In nucleotides, the CDR3 is TGTGCCAGCAGCGTAGTTACAGATACGCAGTATTTT.

The rearrangement joins TRBV10-3 to TRBJ1-4, with 7 bases fitting TRBD1. Germline CDR1 is ENHRY and CDR2 is SYGVKD. The CDR3 has 14 amino acids. V lost 0 bases and J lost 7; bases outside the gene matches: 2. DNA of the CDR3: TGTGCCATCAGTGAGTCAGGGGGCGTTGAAAAACTGTTTTTT. Its translation: CAISESGGVEKLFF.

Here the CDR3 reads CASSKTGGMDEQYF. In DNA, the CDR3 is TGTGCCAGCAGCAAGACAGGGGGCATGGACGAGCAGTACTTC. The V call is TRBV2, the J call TRBJ2-7, with 10 bases that match TRBD1. V shed 6 bases and J 5 bases; nucleotides not matched to a gene: 7. Germline CDR1 is SNHLY and CDR2 is FYNNEI. This CDR3 is 14 amino acids long.

The chain is built from TRBV6-5 and TRBJ1-2, with D maybe TRBD1 (5 bases). CDR1 MNHEY and CDR2 SVGAGI come from the germline V gene. This CDR3 region has 12 residues. V was cut by 10 bases and J by 2 bases, with 11 bases left in between. This CDR3 reads CATYRGNYGYTF. The CDR3 coding sequence is TGTGCCACATACCGGGGGAACTATGGCTACACCTTC.

CDR3: CASSEVTRDTQYF. The CDR3 DNA sequence: TGTGCCAGCAGTGAAGTGACTCGGGATACGCAGTATTTT. The chain is built from TRBV6-1 and TRBJ2-3; D gene uncertain. The CDR3 runs to 13 residues. In germline, CDR1 is MNHNS, CDR2 SASEGT. The V and J ends lost 1 base and 6 bases respectively, with 8 bases between them.

The chain couples TRBV14 to TRBJ2-5, with a tentative D call TRBD2 (6 bases). The CDR3 loop spans 13 amino acids. V gave up 4 bases and J gave up 4 bases, with 10 bases separating them. Germline assignment: CDR1 SGHDN and CDR2 FVKESK. CDR3 nucleotide sequence: TGTGCCAGCAGCCTACTGGGGGGAGAGACCCAGTACTTC. It encodes CASSLLGGETQYF.

This chain connects TRBV13 to TRBJ2-1; the match to TRBD2 covers 10 bases. CDR1 PRHDT and CDR2 FYEKMQ come from the germline V gene (reference sequence). The CDR3 covers 16 residues. The V gene end was trimmed by 1 base and the J gene end by 4 bases; junction bases not matched to a gene: 4. CDR3 in DNA: TGTGCCAGCAGCTTAGAACGGACTAGCGGATACAATGAGCAGTTCTTC. It specifies CASSLERTSGYNEQFF. The whole variable domain, filled in from reference TRBV13 and TRBJ2-1, reads AAGVIQSPRHLIKEKRETATLKCYPIPRHDTVYWYQQGPGQDPQFLISFYEKMQSDKGSIPDRFSAQQFSDYHSELNMSSLELGDSALYFCASSLERTSGYNEQFFGPGTRLTVL.

The V call is TRBV7-6, the J call TRBJ2-2, with D hard to call. Trimming took 2 bases from V and 6 from J, leaving 7 bases between them. Germline V gene sequence: CDR1 SGHVS, CDR2 FNYEAQ. The CDR3 consists of 13 residues. CDR3: CASSLTSPGELFF. CDR3 bases: TGTGCCAGCAGCTTAACGTCTCCCGGGGAGCTGTTTTTT.

This chain uses TRBV10-1 with TRBJ1-1, with D unclear. Germline values: CDR1 WNHNN, CDR2 SYGVQD (reference sequence). Trimming stripped 8 bases from V and 4 bases from J, with 8 bases between. CDR3 length: 11 residues. The CDR3 sequence is CASSEGTEAFF. CDR3 in DNA: TGCGCCAGCTCGGAGGGCACTGAAGCTTTCTTT.

The chain recombines TRBV3-1 (or the pseudogene TRBV3-2) with TRBJ2-5; maybe TRBD1 (6 bases). The germline V gene encodes CDR1 LGHDT and CDR2 YNNKEL (reference sequence). The CDR3 has 15 residues. Trimming pared 1 base from V and 5 bases from J, leaving 14 bases between. Here the CDR3 DNA reads TGTGCCAGCAGCCAAGGGCCAGGGGCGCAGGAGACCCAGTACTTC. Amino acids: CASSQGPGAQETQYF.